This TCR beta chain was profiled in a study of OX40 agonist ivuxolimab in advanced cancers. TCRdb keeps only in-frame clones here, not all; method: immunoSEQ multiplex PCR. Of nearly 80,000 clones listed, about 83% are singletons. Germline lookup yields CDR1 KGHSH and CDR2 LQKENI. The junction had 8 bases not matched to a gene; V was cut back by 3 bases and J by 7 bases. The CDR3 is 15 amino acids. The rearrangement uses TRBV18 and TRBJ1-5, with 8 bases that match TRBD1. The input for sequencing was CD4+ or CD8+ T cells sorted from blood, taken in a trial of the OX40 agonist ivuxolimab. The clonotype originates from an adult with an advanced solid tumor such as melanoma, head and neck, liver or kidney cancer. The CDR3 DNA follows: TGTGCCAGCTCACCGACAGGGGATGCGCGCCAGCCCCAGCATTTT. This translates into CASSPTGDARQPQHF.